The rows below give T cell receptor beta chains drawn from one sample of a study of T cells in Graves' hyperthyroidism and ophthalmopathy. TCRdb reprocessed the multiplex PCR reads via MiXCR and lists one record per CDR3 protein. The sample has some 530,000 distinct CDR3 sequences; less than 25% are singletons. Sample: blood. Receptors were obtained from a woman in her seventies with Graves' ophthalmopathy. CDR3s include the opening cysteine and the closing phenylalanine or tryptophan. D genes are given only for firm matches.

TRBD1	TRBJ2-7	TRBV5-1	CASSSPDRFAWEQYF
.	TRBJ1-2	TRBV20-1	CSARTGSNYGYTF
.	TRBJ2-3	TRBV20-1	CSGRSEVGTDTQYF
.	TRBJ2-7	TRBV6-2/TRBV6-3	CASSEQQGPPTYEQYF
TRBD1	TRBJ2-1	TRBV11-2	CASRRTGGIDNEQFF
.	TRBJ1-5	TRBV12-5	CASGHNQPQHF
.	TRBJ1-1	TRBV18	CASSPSPVGGGTEAFF
.	TRBJ2-5	TRBV11-1	CASSPGSVETQYF
.	TRBJ1-4	TRBV12-3/TRBV12-4	CASSLRGPGEKLFF
TRBD1	TRBJ1-1	TRBV6-1	CASSGQGRKAFF